This is a list of T cell receptor beta chains from one sample in a study of cytomegalovirus exposure and HLA in healthy donors. Repertoires were generated with immunoSEQ multiplex PCR, while TCRdb's copy carries only in-frame clones and drops some. Counted here are fewer than 120,000 clones, just over 75% occurring once; the ten biggest clones make up around 15%. Sequencing used PBMCs. These receptor sequences come from a man aged 30 to 39 in good health and CMV-seropositive. Each CDR3 is given with its conserved first and last residue. A D gene is named only where the DNA matches it firmly. The listing skips clone size in some rows; elsewhere it reads once, few, many or a size class.

j_call,v_call,clone_size,d_call,cdr3_nt,cdr3_aa
TRBJ2-1,TRBV27,NA,TRBD2,TGTGCCAGCAGTCCATTAGCGGGTACCTACAATGAGCAGTTCTTC,CASSPLAGTYNEQFF
TRBJ1-2,TRBV9,few,NA,TGTGCCAGCAGCGTAGGGAGCCGGGACACTTCCCACCCGAATGGCTACACCTTC,CASSVGSRDTSHPNGYTF
TRBJ2-1,TRBV7-2,NA,NA,TGTGCCAGCAGGCGGACAGCGAATGAGCAGTTCTTC,CASRRTANEQFF
TRBJ2-5,TRBV6-5,NA,TRBD2,TGTGCCAGCAGTTACTCGAGCGGGGCTATTCGCGGGACCCAGTACTTC,CASSYSSGAIRGTQYF
TRBJ2-6,TRBV29-1,NA,TRBD2,TGCAGCGCCGCGGGGGGAGCGCCCTCTGGGGCCAACGTCCTGACTTTC,CSAAGGAPSGANVLTF
TRBJ1-6,TRBV5-6,NA,NA,TGTGCCAGCAGCTTCCTCACAGGGATGGATAATTCACCCCTCCACTTT,CASSFLTGMDNSPLHF
TRBJ2-2,TRBV7-2,NA,TRBD1,TGTGTCAGCAGCTTTATATCAGGGGGTACCGGGGAGCTGTTTTTT,CVSSFISGGTGELFF
TRBJ2-7,TRBV19,NA,NA,TGTGCCAGTAGTATAGATCGAAGGGGCGAGCAGTACTTC,CASSIDRRGEQYF
TRBJ2-3,TRBV6-4,many,TRBD2,TGTGCCAGCAGTGAAGGGACTAGCGGCACAGATACGCAGTATTTT,CASSEGTSGTDTQYF
TRBJ2-1,TRBV28,NA,TRBD2,TGTGCCAGCAGTTTGGCGAGCGGGGGGGATAATGAGCAGTTCTTC,CASSLASGGDNEQFF
TRBJ2-1,TRBV28,few,NA,TGTGCCAGCAGCTCAGGTTCTCAGACCTACAATGAGCAGTTCTTC,CASSSGSQTYNEQFF
TRBJ2-7,TRBV4-1,NA,TRBD1,TGCGCCAGCAGCCACCCCACCGGGACAGGGAGGGGGTCCTCCTACGAGCAGTACTTC,CASSHPTGTGRGSSYEQYF
TRBJ2-1,TRBV7-9,NA,NA,TGTGCCAGCAGCTTTAGCGGTAGCTCCTACAATGAGCAGTTCTTC,CASSFSGSSYNEQFF
TRBJ2-2,TRBV30,NA,TRBD2,TGTGCCTGGAGTCAGCTATTTAGCGGGGCAAACACCGGGGAGCTGTTTTTT,CAWSQLFSGANTGELFF
TRBJ1-4,TRBV7-2,NA,TRBD1,TGTGCCAGCAGCTCAGGAGACAGGGGGTTTGAAAAACTGTTTTTT,CASSSGDRGFEKLFF
TRBJ2-7,TRBV7-8,NA,NA,TGTGCCAGCAGCCCAGGCTACGAGCAGTACTTC,CASSPGYEQYF
TRBJ2-6,TRBV18,NA,NA,TGTGCCAGCTCACCTCTACGGCCGGGAGGGGCCAACGTCCTGACTTTC,CASSPLRPGGANVLTF
TRBJ2-7,TRBV4-1,NA,TRBD1,TGCGCCAGCAGCCAGGGGACAGGCGGTCCCCCAATGTTC,CASSQGTGGPPMF
TRBJ2-2,TRBV5-1,few,NA,TGCGCCAGCAGCTTGGCCAGGGGATGGGGCACCGGGGAGCTGTTTTTT,CASSLARGWGTGELFF
TRBJ1-1,TRBV4-3,NA,NA,TGCGCCAGCAGCCAAGAAACGACCCAGTCGGGCACTGAAGCTTTCTTT,CASSQETTQSGTEAFF
TRBJ2-7,TRBV2,NA,TRBD1,TGTGCCAGCAGGAGAGAGGGGGCGAATTTCTACGAGCAGTACTTC,CASRREGANFYEQYF
TRBJ1-3,TRBV18,NA,NA,TGTGCCAGCTCACCAGTGGACAGCTCCTCTGGAAACACCATATATTTT,CASSPVDSSSGNTIYF
TRBJ2-3,TRBV10-3,NA,NA,TGTGCCATCAGTACCCAGGGGAGGGCAGATACGCAGTATTTT,CAISTQGRADTQYF
TRBJ2-3,TRBV10-1,once,NA,TGCGCCAGCAGCGAGTGGGCCGGGGGACCAGATACGCAGTATTTT,CASSEWAGGPDTQYF
TRBJ2-1,TRBV19,NA,TRBD2,TGTGCCAGTACCGAACTCGGCGGGGGGCGTGGTTACAATGAGCAGTTCTTC,CASTELGGGRGYNEQFF
TRBJ2-3,TRBV18,NA,TRBD2,TGTGCCAGCTCAGCGGGACTAGCGGGGATAGATACGCAGTATTTT,CASSAGLAGIDTQYF
TRBJ1-5,TRBV18,few,TRBD1,TGTGCCAGCTCACCGTGGGACAGTCATAGCAATCAGCCCCAGCATTTT,CASSPWDSHSNQPQHF
TRBJ2-1,TRBV7-8,NA,TRBD1,TGTGCCAGCAGCTCCCGTCGGGACAGGGGGAACAATGAGCAGTTCTTC,CASSSRRDRGNNEQFF
TRBJ2-2,TRBV28,NA,TRBD2,TGTGCCAGCAGTCCATGGACTAGCGGGGGGGCTGGGGAGCTGTTTTTT,CASSPWTSGGAGELFF
TRBJ2-7,TRBV4-2,NA,NA,TGTGCCAGCAGCCAAGAGCAACAGGGTACCTACGAGCAGTACTTC,CASSQEQQGTYEQYF
TRBJ2-3,TRBV6-5,NA,TRBD2,TGTGCCAGCCGACGGGGGGGAACAGATACGCAGTATTTT,CASRRGGTDTQYF
TRBJ2-7,TRBV10-3,NA,TRBD1,TGTGCCATCAGTGATATCCGGGACAGGGGCTACGAGCAGTACTTC,CAISDIRDRGYEQYF
TRBJ1-1,TRBV18,few,TRBD1,TGTGCCAGCTCACCACCGGACAGGGGGGGCACTGAAGCTTTCTTT,CASSPPDRGGTEAFF
TRBJ2-7,TRBV9,NA,NA,TGTGCCAGCAGCGTAGGGTCCTCTAATTCCTACGAGCAGTACTTC,CASSVGSSNSYEQYF
TRBJ1-1,TRBV6-5,few,NA,TGTGCCAGCAGTTACGTTAGACGGGACACTGAAGCTTTCTTT,CASSYVRRDTEAFF
TRBJ2-5,TRBV29-1,NA,NA,TGCAGCGTTGTGGGGCCGACTGCAGGCGAGACCCAGTACTTC,CSVVGPTAGETQYF
TRBJ2-1,TRBV7-8,few,TRBD1,TGTGCCAGCATCCCTTCAAAAGGGACAGAAGACAATGAGCAGTTCTTC,CASIPSKGTEDNEQFF
TRBJ2-5,TRBV5-4,once,TRBD2,TGTGCCAGCAGCCTCCCGGCTAGCGGGGGCCTGGGGACCCAGTACTTC,CASSLPASGGLGTQYF
TRBJ1-3,TRBV7-2,once,NA,TGTGCCAGCAGCCCCACAAGAAACACCATATATTTT,CASSPTRNTIYF
TRBJ2-1,TRBV27,NA,TRBD2,TGTGCCAGCAGTTTATCTTCCAGCGGGGGACCATACAATGAGCAGTTCTTC,CASSLSSSGGPYNEQFF
TRBJ2-7,TRBV14,NA,TRBD2,TGTGCCAGCAGCGCACTAGCGACCAGCTCCTACGAGCAGTACTTC,CASSALATSSYEQYF
TRBJ2-7,TRBV19,NA,TRBD1,TGTGCCAGTAGTCGTCATGGGGGGACAGGGCCCTCGGGAGAGCAGTACTTC,CASSRHGGTGPSGEQYF